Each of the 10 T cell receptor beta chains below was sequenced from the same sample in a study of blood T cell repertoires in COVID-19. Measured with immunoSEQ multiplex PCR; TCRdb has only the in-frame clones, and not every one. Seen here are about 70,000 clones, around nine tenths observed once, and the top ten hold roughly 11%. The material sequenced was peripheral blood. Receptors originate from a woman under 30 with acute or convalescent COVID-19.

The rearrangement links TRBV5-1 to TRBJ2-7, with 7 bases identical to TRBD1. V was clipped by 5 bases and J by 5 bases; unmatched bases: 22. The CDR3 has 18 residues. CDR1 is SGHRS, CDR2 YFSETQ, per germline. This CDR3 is CASRAGTAIQLSKNEQYF. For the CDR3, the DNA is TGCGCCAGCAGGGCCGGGACAGCTATCCAACTAAGCAAGAACGAGCAGTACTTC.

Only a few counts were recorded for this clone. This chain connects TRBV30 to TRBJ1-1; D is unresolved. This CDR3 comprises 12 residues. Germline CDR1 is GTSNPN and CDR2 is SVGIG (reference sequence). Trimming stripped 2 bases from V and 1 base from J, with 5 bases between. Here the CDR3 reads CAWSPGNTEAFF. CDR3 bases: TGTGCCTGGAGTCCCGGGAACACTGAAGCTTTCTTT.

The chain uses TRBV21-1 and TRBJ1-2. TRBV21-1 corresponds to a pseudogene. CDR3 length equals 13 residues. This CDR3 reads CASTQLLNYGYTF. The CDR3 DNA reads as TGTGCCAGCACCCAACTTCTTAACTATGGCTACACCTTC.

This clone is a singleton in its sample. This CDR3 reads CASSFSGTDYEQYF. CDR3 in DNA: TGTGCCAGCAGTTTTTCCGGGACAGACTACGAGCAGTACTTC. The rearrangement joins TRBV6-2 or TRBV6-3 to TRBJ2-7; 7 nucleotides line up with TRBD1. This CDR3 contains 14 residues. Unmatched junction bases numbered 6, after V lost 4 bases and J lost 3 bases. The V gene's germline CDR1 is MNHEY and CDR2 SVGEGT.

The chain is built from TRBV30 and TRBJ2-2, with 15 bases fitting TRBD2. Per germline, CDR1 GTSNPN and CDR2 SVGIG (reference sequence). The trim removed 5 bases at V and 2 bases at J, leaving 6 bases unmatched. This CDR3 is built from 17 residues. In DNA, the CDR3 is TGTGCCTGGCGAACGGGACTAGCGGGAGGAAACACCGGGGAGCTGTTTTTT. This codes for CAWRTGLAGGNTGELFF.

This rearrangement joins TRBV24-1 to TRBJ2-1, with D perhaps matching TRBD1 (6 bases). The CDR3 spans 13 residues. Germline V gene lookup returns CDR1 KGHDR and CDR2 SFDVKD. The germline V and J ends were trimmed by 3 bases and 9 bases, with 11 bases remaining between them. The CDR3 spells CATSDIRTVEQFF. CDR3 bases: TGTGCCACCAGTGATATCCGGACAGTTGAGCAGTTCTTC.

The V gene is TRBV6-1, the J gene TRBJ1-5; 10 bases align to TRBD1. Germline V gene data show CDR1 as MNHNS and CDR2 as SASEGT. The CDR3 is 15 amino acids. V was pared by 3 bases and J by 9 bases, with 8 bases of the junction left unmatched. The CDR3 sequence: CASSEEGQGKGPQHF. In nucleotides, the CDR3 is TGTGCCAGCAGTGAGGAGGGACAGGGGAAGGGGCCCCAGCATTTT.

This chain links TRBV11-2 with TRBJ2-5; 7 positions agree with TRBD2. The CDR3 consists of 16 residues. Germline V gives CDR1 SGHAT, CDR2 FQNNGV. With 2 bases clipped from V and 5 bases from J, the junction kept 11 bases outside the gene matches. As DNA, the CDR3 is TGTGCCAGCAGCTTAACGATTGGGGGGGTTCGGGAGACCCAGTACTTC. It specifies CASSLTIGGVRETQYF.

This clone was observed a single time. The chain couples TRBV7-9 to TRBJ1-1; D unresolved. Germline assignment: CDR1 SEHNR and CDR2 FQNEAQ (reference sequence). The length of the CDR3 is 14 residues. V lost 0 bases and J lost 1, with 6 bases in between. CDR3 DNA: TGTGCCAGCAGCTTAGCCTTGTCGAACACTGAAGCTTTCTTT. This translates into CASSLALSNTEAFF.

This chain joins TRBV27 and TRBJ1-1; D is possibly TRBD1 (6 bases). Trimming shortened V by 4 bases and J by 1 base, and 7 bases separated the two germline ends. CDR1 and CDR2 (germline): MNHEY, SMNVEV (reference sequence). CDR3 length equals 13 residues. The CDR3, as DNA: TGTGCCAGCAGTTCGGACAGGAACACTGAAGCTTTCTTT. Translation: CASSSDRNTEAFF.